What follows are 2 T cell receptor beta chains derived from one specimen sequenced in a study of metastatic and nonmetastatic thyroid tumors. MiXCR was used by TCRdb to re-call the PCR reads. The table includes nearly 25,000 clones, roughly 13% detected once. Not a single patient had been given any form of treatment at any point before undergoing thyroid surgery. The sequenced sample was blood. These receptors originate from a female donor with papillary thyroid cancer or a benign thyroid nodule (not recorded which). Some clones in this sample may be carry-over from other donors' samples.

By its share, this clone is medium-sized. The chain recombines TRBV11-3 with TRBJ2-6; D is uncertain. The CDR3 totals 18 residues. V shed 2 bases and J shed 0 bases, with 14 bases lying between them. The germline CDR1 and CDR2 sequences are SGHNT and YENEEA. CDR3: CASSLSPAYYSGANVLTF. CDR3 nucleotide sequence: TGTGCCAGCAGCTTAAGTCCCGCCTACTACTCTGGGGCCAACGTCCTGACTTTC.

This clone has a count of ten or more. The chain uses TRBV20-1 and TRBJ2-1; TRBD2 matches at 9 bases. The length of the CDR3 is 15 residues. Germline V gene data show CDR1 as DFQATT and CDR2 as SNEGSKA (reference sequence). Unmatched junction bases numbered 6, after V lost 6 bases and J lost 0 bases. Written as DNA, the CDR3 is TGCAGTGCCCCCGCGGGGGGGATCTCCTACAATGAGCAGTTCTTC. Encoded protein: CSAPAGGISYNEQFF.